The 24 T cell receptor beta chains listed next were all sequenced from one sample in a study of identical twins. TCRdb re-analysed the 5' RACE reads in MiXCR, keeping a single row per CDR3 protein. The repertoire holds about 660,000 distinct CDR3 sequences, around 8.6% seen once, with about 0.98% in the top ten. These data were likewise used in another study, on yellow fever vaccine responses in identical twins.

Sequenced input: PBMCs. These receptors all stem from a woman aged 18-35 years in good health.

This clonotype was observed many times. V usage is TRBV4-1 and J usage is TRBJ2-2; D possibly corresponds to TRBD2 (5 bases). The CDR3 runs 13 residues. V gave up 3 bases and J gave up 7 bases, with 9 bases separating them. Per the germline V gene, CDR1 is MGHRA and CDR2 is YSYEKL. For the CDR3, the DNA is TGCGCCAGCAGCCATTCGGCGGGCGGGGAGCTGTTTTTT. Amino acids: CASSHSAGGELFF.

This clonotype was counted between two and nine times. CDR3 bases: TGTGCCACCAGTGATCCAGGGATAAGCTCCTACAATGAGCAGTTCTTC. Encoded protein: CATSDPGISSYNEQFF. The chain employs TRBV24-1 and TRBJ2-1; TRBD1 might be the D (5 bases). This CDR3 has 16 amino acids. Trimming left V 3 bases short and J 0 bases short, with 11 bases between. Germline V CDR1 and CDR2: KGHDR, SFDVKD.

This clonotype has more than one count but fewer than ten. The chain joins TRBV29-1 to TRBJ2-7; D is possibly TRBD2 (5 bases). CDR1 SQVTM and CDR2 ANQGSEA come from the germline V gene. V was clipped by 7 bases and J by 1 base, with 8 bases between them. The length of the CDR3 is 11 residues. In nucleotides, the CDR3 is TGCAGCGGAAGGGAGTCCTACGAGCAGTACTTC. This translates into CSGRESYEQYF.

This clonotype has at least ten counts. The chain joins TRBV20-1 to TRBJ2-1; D is unclear. V was cut by 0 bases and J by 3 bases, with 18 bases left in between. The CDR3 loop spans 17 amino acids. From germline, CDR1 is DFQATT and CDR2 SNEGSKA (reference sequence). The CDR3 is CSARDYQRRQVYNEQFF. In DNA, the CDR3 is TGCAGTGCTAGAGATTATCAAAGAAGGCAGGTCTACAATGAGCAGTTCTTC.

This clonotype has ten or more counts. The rearrangement uses TRBV7-3 and TRBJ2-1; D may be TRBD2 (6 bases). Germline CDR1 and CDR2: SGHTA and FQGTGA. The length of the CDR3 is 13 residues. Trimming took 0 bases from V and 6 from J, leaving 6 bases between them. CDR3 nucleotide sequence: TGTGCCAGCAGCTTAACCGGGGGCAATGAGCAGTTCTTC. It yields the protein CASSLTGGNEQFF.

The table lists this clonotype with many counts. The CDR3 bases are TGTGCCAGTAGTATTGGCCCTGAAGCTTTCTTT. Translated, it gives CASSIGPEAFF. V gene TRBV19 combines with J gene TRBJ1-1; no clear D gene. CDR1 and CDR2 from the germline V gene are LNHDA and SQIVND (reference sequence). CDR3 length: 11 amino acids. V gave up 3 bases and J gave up 6 bases, with 5 bases separating them. The entire variable domain, with the rest obtained from reference TRBV19 and TRBJ1-1, is as follows: DGGITQSPKYLFRKEGQNVTLSCEQNLNHDAMYWYRQDPGQGLRLIYYSQIVNDFQKGDIAEGYSVSREKKESFPLTVTSAQKNPTAFYLCASSIGPEAFFGQGTRLTVV.

The chain is built from TRBV7-9 and TRBJ2-1; maybe TRBD2 (6 bases). The V gene lost 1 base and the J gene lost 1 base, with 14 bases spanning the gap. Germline CDR1 is SEHNR and CDR2 is FQNEAQ (reference sequence). This CDR3 comprises 17 residues. The CDR3 region is CASSLDSGRGSYNEQFF. The CDR3 DNA reads TGTGCCAGCAGCTTAGATTCCGGGAGAGGTTCCTACAATGAGCAGTTCTTC.

This clonotype was picked up a small number of times. The genes are TRBV7-8 and TRBJ2-1; D perhaps matches TRBD2 (7 bases). Trimming pared 4 bases from V and 8 bases from J, leaving 18 bases between. There are 15 residues in the CDR3. Germline CDR1 is SGHVS and CDR2 is FQNEAQ. The CDR3 region is CASSSRGAKGDEQFF. The CDR3 DNA is TGTGCCAGCAGCTCCCGGGGGGCTAAGGGGGATGAGCAGTTCTTC.

The chain has TRBV7-9 and TRBJ2-3; 11 positions agree with TRBD2. This CDR3 has 16 residues. Germline lookup yields CDR1 SEHNR and CDR2 FQNEAQ (reference sequence). The V gene end was trimmed by 1 base and the J gene end by 5 bases; junction bases not matched to a gene: 5. CDR3 in amino acids: CASSLVELAGVDTQYF. CDR3 bases: TGTGCCAGCAGCTTAGTCGAACTAGCGGGAGTAGATACGCAGTATTTT.

Ten or more counts support this clonotype. The chain uses TRBV7-3 and TRBJ1-1; no clear D gene. The CDR3 loop spans 14 amino acids. The V and J ends lost 2 bases and 1 base respectively, with 8 bases between them. The V gene's germline CDR1 is SGHTA and CDR2 FQGTGA. For the CDR3, the DNA is TGTGCCAGCAGCTTATCTCCAAAGAACACTGAAGCTTTCTTT. It is translated as CASSLSPKNTEAFF.

This chain links TRBV20-1 with TRBJ2-1; 9 positions agree with TRBD1. The CDR3 spans 15 residues. V trimming: 2 bases; J trimming: 6 bases; junction bases outside the gene matches: 8. Germline CDR1 is DFQATT and CDR2 is SNEGSKA (reference sequence). The CDR3, as DNA: TGCAGTGCTAGAATATCCGGGACAGGGCTCAATGAGCAGTTCTTC. It encodes CSARISGTGLNEQFF.

This clonotype was observed many times. The V gene is TRBV4-2, the J gene TRBJ2-7; 15 positions match TRBD2. V was pared by 2 bases and J by 6 bases, with 11 bases of the junction left unmatched. Germline V gives CDR1 LGHNA, CDR2 YNFKEQ. The CDR3 has 18 amino acids. In DNA form, the CDR3 reads TGTGCCAGCAGCCAATTTGCCGGGACTAGCGGGAGGCCCCCCGAGCAGTACTTC. Translating gives CASSQFAGTSGRPPEQYF.

The chain recombines TRBV20-1 with TRBJ2-1; D tentatively fits TRBD1 or TRBD2 (5 bases each). V was pared by 0 bases and J by 6 bases, with 12 bases between. The CDR3 loop spans 14 amino acids. Looked up from germline, CDR1 is DFQATT and CDR2 is SNEGSKA (reference sequence). The CDR3 is CSARDRGGSNEQFF. The CDR3 bases are TGCAGTGCTAGAGATAGGGGCGGGTCCAATGAGCAGTTCTTC.

This clonotype was observed a handful of times. This chain joins TRBV28 and TRBJ2-3; the D gene could be TRBD1 or TRBD2 (5 bases each). CDR3 size: 20 residues. V lost 3 bases and J lost 0, with 25 bases in between. Per the germline V gene, CDR1 is MDHEN and CDR2 is SYDVKM. This CDR3 reads CASSFRQNQLRTFSTDTQYF. Written as DNA, the CDR3 is TGTGCCAGCAGTTTTCGACAGAACCAACTGCGGACTTTTAGCACAGATACGCAGTATTTT.

The chain recombines TRBV27 with TRBJ2-4; no clear D. This CDR3 is 11 amino acids long. Germline CDR1 is MNHEY and CDR2 is SMNVEV (reference sequence). The V and J ends lost 5 bases and 8 bases respectively, with 7 bases between them. CDR3 protein: CASSRGDIQYF. CDR3 in DNA: TGTGCCAGCAGTCGTGGGGACATTCAGTACTTC.

In this sample, this clonotype turned up a few times. J is TRBJ2-1 and V is TRBV15, with TRBD2 identical over 10 bases. V trimming: 6 bases; J trimming: 8 bases; junction bases outside the gene matches: 7. This CDR3 has 14 amino acids. Per the germline V gene, CDR1 is LNHNV and CDR2 is YYDKDF (reference sequence). CDR3 bases: TGTGCCACCAGAGTAGCGGGAGGTTCCTATGAGCAGTTCTTC. Protein: CATRVAGGSYEQFF.

This clonotype turned up a few times. This rearrangement joins TRBV29-1 to TRBJ2-7; weak D call: TRBD1 (6 bases). V dropped 5 bases and J dropped 3 bases, with 14 bases sitting between them. CDR1 and CDR2 (germline): SQVTM, ANQGSEA. The CDR3 runs 13 residues. CDR3: CSVRPGHNYEQYF. The CDR3 DNA reads TGCAGCGTTAGACCGGGACACAACTACGAGCAGTACTTC.

This chain connects TRBV28 to TRBJ2-7; possible D gene TRBD1, 6 bases. The CDR3 covers 16 residues. V was trimmed by 6 bases and J by 0 bases, leaving 18 bases between them. Germline lookup yields CDR1 MDHEN and CDR2 SYDVKM. CDR3 region: CASRRQAKGSSYEQYF. In DNA form, the CDR3 reads TGTGCCAGCAGACGACAGGCTAAGGGGAGCTCCTACGAGCAGTACTTC.

This clonotype was recorded a few times. The chain employs TRBV20-1 and TRBJ2-7, with 10 bases aligning to TRBD1. J was trimmed by 2 bases and V by 3 bases; bases with no gene match: 4. CDR1 and CDR2 (germline): DFQATT, SNEGSKA (reference sequence). This CDR3 spans 14 amino acids. The CDR3 region is CSASWDRGPYEQYF. The CDR3 region has the DNA TGCAGTGCTAGTTGGGACAGGGGACCCTACGAGCAGTACTTC.

The chain joins TRBV5-1 to TRBJ2-7; a weak D match, TRBD1 (6 bases). This CDR3 is 14 amino acids long. Germline assignment: CDR1 SGHRS and CDR2 YFSETQ. V gave up 3 bases and J gave up 2 bases, with 12 bases separating them. The DNA for the CDR3 is TGCGCCAGCAGCTGGGGGCTAGCAACCTACGAGCAGTACTTC. Translating it yields CASSWGLATYEQYF.

The table lists this clonotype with a few counts. In DNA, the CDR3 is TGTGCCAGCAGCCCTCCCTTAGCTAAAGATACGCAGTATTTT. Translated, it gives CASSPPLAKDTQYF. The J gene is TRBJ2-3, the V gene TRBV7-9; D is ambiguous. Trimming left V 5 bases short and J 5 bases short, with 14 bases between. Germline values: CDR1 SEHNR, CDR2 FQNEAQ (reference sequence). This CDR3 region has 14 residues.

This clonotype was found once. A read error may be the cause here, since a much bigger clone is one base away. The CDR3 spells CSASPGQGYEQYF. The CDR3, as DNA: TGCAGTGCTAGCCCGGGACAGGGGTACGAGCAGTACTTC. V usage is TRBV20-1 and J usage is TRBJ2-7, with 10 bases lining up with TRBD1. The CDR3 consists of 13 residues. V was pared by 3 bases and J by 4 bases, with 3 bases of the junction left unmatched. Germline V CDR1 and CDR2: DFQATT, SNEGSKA (reference sequence).

This clonotype was seen more than once but under ten times. The chain links TRBV7-3 to TRBJ2-1; D is perhaps TRBD2 (7 bases). The V and J ends lost 5 bases and 2 bases respectively, with 16 bases between them. The CDR3 extends over 16 amino acids. The germline gives CDR1 SGHTA, CDR2 FQGTGA. CDR3 loop: CASSPRRGAAYNEQFF. As DNA, the CDR3 is TGTGCCAGCAGCCCCAGACGGGGGGCGGCCTACAATGAGCAGTTCTTC.

CDR3 sequence: CASSSLRQSGGNIQYF. CDR3 bases: TGTGCCAGCAGTTCTCTCCGGCAATCGGGGGGAAACATTCAGTACTTC. The genes are TRBV27 and TRBJ2-4, with 7 bases aligning to TRBD2. The CDR3 totals 16 residues. V was clipped by 4 bases and J by 6 bases; unmatched bases: 12. In germline, CDR1 is MNHEY, CDR2 SMNVEV (reference sequence).